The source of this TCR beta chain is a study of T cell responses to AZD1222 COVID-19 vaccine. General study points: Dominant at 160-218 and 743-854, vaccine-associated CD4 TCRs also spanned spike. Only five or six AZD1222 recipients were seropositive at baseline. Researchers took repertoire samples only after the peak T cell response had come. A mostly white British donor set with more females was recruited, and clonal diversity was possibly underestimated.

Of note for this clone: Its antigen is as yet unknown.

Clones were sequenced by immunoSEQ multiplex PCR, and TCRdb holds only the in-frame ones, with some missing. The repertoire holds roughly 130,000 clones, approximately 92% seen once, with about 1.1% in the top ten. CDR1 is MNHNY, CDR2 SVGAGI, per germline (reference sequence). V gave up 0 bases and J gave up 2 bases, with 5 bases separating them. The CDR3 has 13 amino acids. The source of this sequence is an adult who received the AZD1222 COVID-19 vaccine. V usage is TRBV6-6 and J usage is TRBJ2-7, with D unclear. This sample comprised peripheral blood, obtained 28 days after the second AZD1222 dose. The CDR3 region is CASSYSEPYEQYF. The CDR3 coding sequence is TGTGCCAGCAGTTACTCCGAACCCTACGAGCAGTACTTC.